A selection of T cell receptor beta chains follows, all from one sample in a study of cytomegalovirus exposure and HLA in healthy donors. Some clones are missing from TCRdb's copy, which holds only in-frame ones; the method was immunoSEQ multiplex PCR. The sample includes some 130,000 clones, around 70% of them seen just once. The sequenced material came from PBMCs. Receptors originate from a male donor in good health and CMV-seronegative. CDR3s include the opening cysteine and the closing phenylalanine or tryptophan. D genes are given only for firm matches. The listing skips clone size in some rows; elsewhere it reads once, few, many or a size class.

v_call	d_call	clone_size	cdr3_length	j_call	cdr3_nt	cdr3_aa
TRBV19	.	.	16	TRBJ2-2	TGTGCCAGTAGGCATGCCCGGGACTTGAACACCGGGGAGCTGTTTTTT	CASRHARDLNTGELFF
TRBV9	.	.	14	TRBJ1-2	TGTGCCAGCAGCGGGGTGTTGGGAGTTCTTGGCTACACCTTC	CASSGVLGVLGYTF
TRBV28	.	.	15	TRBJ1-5	TGTGCCAGCAGTTGGGCAGGGTTCCCCAATCAGCCCCAGCATTTT	CASSWAGFPNQPQHF
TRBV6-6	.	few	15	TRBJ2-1	TGTGCCAGCAGTTACTCGGAGGGAGGGGGAAATGAGCAGTTCTTC	CASSYSEGGGNEQFF
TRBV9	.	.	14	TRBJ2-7	TGTGCCAGCAGCGTAGGAGTAGAACCCTACGAGCAGTACTTC	CASSVGVEPYEQYF
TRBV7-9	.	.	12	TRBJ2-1	TGTGCCAGCAGCAAACAGTACAATGAGCAGTTCTTC	CASSKQYNEQFF
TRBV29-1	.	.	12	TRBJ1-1	TGCAGCGTTGGGCAGTCAAACACTGAAGCTTTCTTT	CSVGQSNTEAFF
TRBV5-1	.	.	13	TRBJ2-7	TGCGCCAGCAGCTTGGGTTATACCTACGAGCAGTACTTC	CASSLGYTYEQYF
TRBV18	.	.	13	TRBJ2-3	TGTGCCAGCTCACCAGGCGAGGCAGATACGCAGTATTTT	CASSPGEADTQYF
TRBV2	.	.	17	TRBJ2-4	TGTGCCAGCAGAGATTTTCAGGACACCTCAGCCAAAAACATTCAGTACTTC	CASRDFQDTSAKNIQYF
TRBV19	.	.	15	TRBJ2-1	TGTGCCAGTAGTATAGAGTGGGGGGCCTACAATGAGCAGTTCTTC	CASSIEWGAYNEQFF
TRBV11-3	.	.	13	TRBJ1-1	TGTGCCAGCAGCTCTGGGCTTAGGACTGAAGCTTTCTTT	CASSSGLRTEAFF
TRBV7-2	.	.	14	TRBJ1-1	TGTGCCAGCAGCTTAGTAATGGGGGCCACTGAAGCTTTCTTT	CASSLVMGATEAFF
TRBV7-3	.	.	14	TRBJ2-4	TGTGCCAGCAGCTTAAAGGGTGGGGGGGCGGCTCAGTACTTC	CASSLKGGGAAQYF
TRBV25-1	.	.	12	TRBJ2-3	TGTGCCACACGGGGGGCGGGAGATACGCAGTATTTT	CATRGAGDTQYF
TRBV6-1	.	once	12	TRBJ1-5	TGTGCCAGCAGGCCCTCGACAGGGCCCCAGCATTTT	CASRPSTGPQHF
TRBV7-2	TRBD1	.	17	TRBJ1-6	TGTGCCAGCAGCTTAAGGGACAGTAGAGCCTATAATTCACCCCTCCACTTT	CASSLRDSRAYNSPLHF
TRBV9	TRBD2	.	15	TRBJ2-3	TGTGCCAGCTCGACTAGCAGTATCTCCACAGATACGCAGTATTTT	CASSTSSISTDTQYF
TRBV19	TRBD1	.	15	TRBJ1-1	TGTGCCAGTAGTATCGCAGGGGGCTTTAACACTGAAGCTTTCTTT	CASSIAGGFNTEAFF
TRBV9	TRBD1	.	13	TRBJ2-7	TGTGCCAGCAGCGGACAGGGGCGGCTCGAGCAGTACTTC	CASSGQGRLEQYF
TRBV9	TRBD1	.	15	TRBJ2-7	TGTGCCAGCAGCGGACCCAGAGACAGGGTTGACGAGCAGTACTTC	CASSGPRDRVDEQYF
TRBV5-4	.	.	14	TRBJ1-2	TGTGCCAGCAGCCTTCTAGGCTGGGGGCAAGGCTACACCTTC	CASSLLGWGQGYTF
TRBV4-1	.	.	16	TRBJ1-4	TGCGCCAGCAGCCCCGGAGGGTTTATGGCTAATGAAAAACTGTTTTTT	CASSPGGFMANEKLFF
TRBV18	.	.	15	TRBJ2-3	TGTGCCAGCTCACCAGACAGCCCTAGCACAGATACGCAGTATTTT	CASSPDSPSTDTQYF
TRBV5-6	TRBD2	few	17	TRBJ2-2	TGTGCCAGCAGACGGGGACTAGCGGGCTCGAACACCGGGGAGCTGTTTTTT	CASRRGLAGSNTGELFF